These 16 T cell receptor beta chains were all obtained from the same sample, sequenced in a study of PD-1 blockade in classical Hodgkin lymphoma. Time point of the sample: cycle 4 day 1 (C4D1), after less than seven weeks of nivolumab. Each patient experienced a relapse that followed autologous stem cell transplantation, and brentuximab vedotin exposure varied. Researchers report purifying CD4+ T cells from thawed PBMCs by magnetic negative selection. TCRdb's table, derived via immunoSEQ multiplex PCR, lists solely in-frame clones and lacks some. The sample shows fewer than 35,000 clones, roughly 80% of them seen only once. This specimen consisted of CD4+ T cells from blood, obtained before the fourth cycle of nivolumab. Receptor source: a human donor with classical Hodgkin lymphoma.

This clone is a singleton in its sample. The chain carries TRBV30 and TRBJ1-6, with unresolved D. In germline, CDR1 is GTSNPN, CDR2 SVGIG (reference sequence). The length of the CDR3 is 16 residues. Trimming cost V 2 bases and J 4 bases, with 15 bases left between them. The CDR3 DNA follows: TGTGCCTGGAGTAAAAGGACCTTACCGTATAATTCACCCCTCCACTTT. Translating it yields CAWSKRTLPYNSPLHF.

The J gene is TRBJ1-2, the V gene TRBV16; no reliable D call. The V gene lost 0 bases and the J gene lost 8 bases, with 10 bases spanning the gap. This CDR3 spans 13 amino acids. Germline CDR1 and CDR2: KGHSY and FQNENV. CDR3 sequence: CASSQSSAEGYTF. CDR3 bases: TGTGCCAGCAGCCAATCCTCAGCGGAAGGCTACACCTTC. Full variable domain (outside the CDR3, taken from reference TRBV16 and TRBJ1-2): GEEVAQTPKHLVRGEGQKAKLYCAPIKGHSYVFWYQQVLKNEFKFLISFQNENVFDETGMPKERFSAKCLPNSPCSLEIQATKLEDSAVYFCASSQSSAEGYTFGSGTRLTVV.

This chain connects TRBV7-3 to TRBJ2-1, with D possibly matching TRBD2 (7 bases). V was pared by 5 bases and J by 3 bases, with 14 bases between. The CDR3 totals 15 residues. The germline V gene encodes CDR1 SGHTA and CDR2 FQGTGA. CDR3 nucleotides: TGTGCCAGCAGCCCTCAAGGGGGGGGCTACAATGAGCAGTTCTTC. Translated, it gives CASSPQGGGYNEQFF.

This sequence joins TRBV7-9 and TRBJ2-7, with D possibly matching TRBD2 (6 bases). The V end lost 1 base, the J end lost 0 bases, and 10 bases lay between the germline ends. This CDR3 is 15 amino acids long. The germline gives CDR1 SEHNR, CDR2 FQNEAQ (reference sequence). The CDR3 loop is CASSLGTTTSYEQYF. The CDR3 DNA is TGTGCCAGCAGCTTAGGGACTACGACCTCCTACGAGCAGTACTTC. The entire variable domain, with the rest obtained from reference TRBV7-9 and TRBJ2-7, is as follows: DTGVSQNPRHKITKRGQNVTFRCDPISEHNRLYWYRQTLGQGPEFLTYFQNEAQLEKSRLLSDRFSAERPKGSFSTLEIQRTEQGDSAMYLCASSLGTTTSYEQYFGPGTRLTVT.

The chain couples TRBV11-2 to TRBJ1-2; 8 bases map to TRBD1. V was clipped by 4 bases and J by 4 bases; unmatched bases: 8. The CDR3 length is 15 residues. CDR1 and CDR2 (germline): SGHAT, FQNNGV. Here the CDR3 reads CASSSLRTGSYGYTF. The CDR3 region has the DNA TGTGCCAGCAGCTCCTTAAGGACAGGGTCCTATGGCTACACCTTC. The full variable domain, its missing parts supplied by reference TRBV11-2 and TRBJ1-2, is EAGVAQSPRYKIIEKRQSVAFWCNPISGHATLYWYQQILGQGPKLLIQFQNNGVVDDSQLPKDRFSAERLKGVDSTLKIQPAKLEDSAVYLCASSSLRTGSYGYTFGSGTRLTVV.

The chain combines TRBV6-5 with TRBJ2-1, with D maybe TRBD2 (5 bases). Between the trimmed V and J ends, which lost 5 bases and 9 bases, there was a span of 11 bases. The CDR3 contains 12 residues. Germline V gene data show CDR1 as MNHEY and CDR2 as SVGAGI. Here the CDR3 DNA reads TGTGCCAGCAGTCGGACCGGAGGTGAGCAGTTCTTC. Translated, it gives CASSRTGGEQFF.

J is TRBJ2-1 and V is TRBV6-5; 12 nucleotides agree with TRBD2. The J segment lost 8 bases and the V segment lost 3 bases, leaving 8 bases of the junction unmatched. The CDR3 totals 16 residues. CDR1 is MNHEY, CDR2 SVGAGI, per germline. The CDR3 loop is CASSYRRTSGVDEQFF. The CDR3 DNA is TGTGCCAGCAGTTATCGTCGGACTAGCGGGGTGGATGAGCAGTTCTTC.

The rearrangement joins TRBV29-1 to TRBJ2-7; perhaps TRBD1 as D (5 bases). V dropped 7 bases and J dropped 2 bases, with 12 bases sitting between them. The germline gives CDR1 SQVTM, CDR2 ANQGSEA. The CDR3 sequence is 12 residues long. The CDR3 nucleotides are TGCAGCGCCGCGGACATGGCCTACGAGCAGTACTTC. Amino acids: CSAADMAYEQYF.

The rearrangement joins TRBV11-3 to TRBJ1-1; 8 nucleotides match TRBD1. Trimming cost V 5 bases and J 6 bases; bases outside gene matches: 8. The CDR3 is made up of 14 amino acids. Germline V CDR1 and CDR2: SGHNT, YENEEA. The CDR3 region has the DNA TGTGCCAGCAGCCCCGGACAGGGTACGCCTGAAGCTTTCTTT. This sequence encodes CASSPGQGTPEAFF.

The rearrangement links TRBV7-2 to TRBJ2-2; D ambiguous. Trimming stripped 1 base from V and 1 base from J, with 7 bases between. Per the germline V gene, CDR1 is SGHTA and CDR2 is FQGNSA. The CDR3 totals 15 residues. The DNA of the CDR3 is TGTGCCAGCAGCTTAGGACCAGGGAACACCGGGGAGCTGTTTTTT. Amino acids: CASSLGPGNTGELFF.

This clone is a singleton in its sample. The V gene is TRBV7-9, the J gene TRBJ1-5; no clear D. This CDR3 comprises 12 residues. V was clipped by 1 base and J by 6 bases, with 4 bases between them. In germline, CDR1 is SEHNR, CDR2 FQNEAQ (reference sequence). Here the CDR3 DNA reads TGTGCCAGCAGCTTAGATGGTCAGCCCCAGCATTTT. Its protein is CASSLDGQPQHF.

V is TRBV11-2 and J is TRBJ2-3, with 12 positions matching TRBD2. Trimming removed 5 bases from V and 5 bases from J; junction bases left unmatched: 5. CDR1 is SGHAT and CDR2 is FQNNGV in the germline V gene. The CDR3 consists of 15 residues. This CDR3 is CASSLAGGRVDTQYF. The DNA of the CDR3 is TGTGCCAGCAGCCTAGCGGGGGGGCGGGTAGATACGCAGTATTTT. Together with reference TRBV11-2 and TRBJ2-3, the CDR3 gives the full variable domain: EAGVAQSPRYKIIEKRQSVAFWCNPISGHATLYWYQQILGQGPKLLIQFQNNGVVDDSQLPKDRFSAERLKGVDSTLKIQPAKLEDSAVYLCASSLAGGRVDTQYFGPGTRLTVL.

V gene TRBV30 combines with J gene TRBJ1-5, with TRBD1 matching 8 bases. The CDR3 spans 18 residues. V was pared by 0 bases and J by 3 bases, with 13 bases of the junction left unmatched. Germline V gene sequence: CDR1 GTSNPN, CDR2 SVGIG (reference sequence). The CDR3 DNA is TGTGCCTGGAGTGTAGGGCAGGGGGCGCGGGGGAACAATCAGCCCCAGCATTTT. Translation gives CAWSVGQGARGNNQPQHF. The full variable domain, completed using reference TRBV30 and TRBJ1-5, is SQTIHQWPATLVQPVGSPLSLECTVEGTSNPNLYWYRQAAGRGLQLLFYSVGIGQISSEVPQNLSASRPQDRQFILSSKKLLLSDSGFYLCAWSVGQGARGNNQPQHFGDGTRLSIL.

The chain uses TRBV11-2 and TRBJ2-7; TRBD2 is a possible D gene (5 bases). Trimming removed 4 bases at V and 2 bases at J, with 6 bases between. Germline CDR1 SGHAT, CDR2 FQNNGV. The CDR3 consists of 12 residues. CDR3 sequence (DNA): TGTGCCAGCAGCTCTAGCCCCTACGAGCAGTACTTC. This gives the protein CASSSSPYEQYF. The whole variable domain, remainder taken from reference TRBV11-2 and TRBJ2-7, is EAGVAQSPRYKIIEKRQSVAFWCNPISGHATLYWYQQILGQGPKLLIQFQNNGVVDDSQLPKDRFSAERLKGVDSTLKIQPAKLEDSAVYLCASSSSPYEQYFGPGTRLTVT.

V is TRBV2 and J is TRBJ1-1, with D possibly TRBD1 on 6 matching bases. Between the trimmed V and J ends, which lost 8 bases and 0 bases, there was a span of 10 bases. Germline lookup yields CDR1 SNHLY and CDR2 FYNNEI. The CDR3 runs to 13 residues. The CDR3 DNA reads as TGTGCCAGCGGACAGCTAATGAACACTGAAGCTTTCTTT. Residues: CASGQLMNTEAFF.

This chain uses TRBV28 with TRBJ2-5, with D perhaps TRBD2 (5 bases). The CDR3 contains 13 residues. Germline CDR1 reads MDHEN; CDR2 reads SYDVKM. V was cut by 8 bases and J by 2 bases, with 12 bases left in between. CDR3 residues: CASFRRVQETQYF. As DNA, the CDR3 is TGTGCCAGCTTTAGGCGGGTTCAAGAGACCCAGTACTTC.